This T cell receptor (beta chain) was captured in a study of T cells in Graves' hyperthyroidism and ophthalmopathy. Germline loops: CDR1 DFQATT, CDR2 SNEGSKA (reference sequence). Trimming stripped 1 base from V and 3 bases from J, with 10 bases between. The CDR3 has 14 residues. RNA transcripts were the template for amplifying TCR beta CDR3 regions. RT-PCR in the first round (using the HTBI primer set) targeted the TCR CDR3. TCRdb re-called the multiplex PCR reads with MiXCR, one entry per CDR3 protein. The sample lists a few hundred thousand distinct CDR3 sequences; 15% to 20% were seen once. Ophthalmopathy patients had moderate-to-severe active disease, CAS ≥3, NOSPECS ≥4, and disease duration under 3 months. Uncontrolled infection, other autoimmune disease, pregnancy or lactation led to exclusion. Extraction of PBMCs used around 9.6 ml of fresh peripheral blood. In this sample, this clonotype turned up many times.

This TCR was sampled from a young woman with Graves' ophthalmopathy. Specimen: blood. J is TRBJ1-5 and V is TRBV20-1; tentatively, D is TRBD1 (6 bases). The CDR3 sequence is CSARVGGPNQPQHF. The CDR3 bases are TGCAGTGCTAGAGTCGGGGGGCCCAATCAGCCCCAGCATTTT.